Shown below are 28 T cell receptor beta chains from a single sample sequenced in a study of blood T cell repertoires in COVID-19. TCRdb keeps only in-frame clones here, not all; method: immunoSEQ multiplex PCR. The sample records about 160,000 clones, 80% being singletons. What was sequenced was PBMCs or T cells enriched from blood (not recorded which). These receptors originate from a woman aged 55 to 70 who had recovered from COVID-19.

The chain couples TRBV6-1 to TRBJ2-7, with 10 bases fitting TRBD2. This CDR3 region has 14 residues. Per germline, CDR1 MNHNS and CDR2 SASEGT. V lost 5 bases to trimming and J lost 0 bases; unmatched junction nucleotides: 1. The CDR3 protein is CASSSSGSSYEQYF. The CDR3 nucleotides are TGTGCCAGCAGTTCTAGCGGGAGCTCCTACGAGCAGTACTTC.

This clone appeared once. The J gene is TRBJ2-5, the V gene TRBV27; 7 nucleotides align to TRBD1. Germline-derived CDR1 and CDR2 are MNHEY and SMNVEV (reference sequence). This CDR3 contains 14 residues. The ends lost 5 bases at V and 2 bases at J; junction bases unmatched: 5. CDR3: CASSARQGQETQYF. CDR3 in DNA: TGTGCCAGCAGTGCGAGACAGGGTCAAGAGACCCAGTACTTC.

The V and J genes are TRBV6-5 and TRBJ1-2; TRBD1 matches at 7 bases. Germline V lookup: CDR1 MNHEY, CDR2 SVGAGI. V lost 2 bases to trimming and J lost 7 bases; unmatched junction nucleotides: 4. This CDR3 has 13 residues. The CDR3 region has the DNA TGTGCCAGCAGTTACCGCACAGGGGTTGGCTACACCTTC. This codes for CASSYRTGVGYTF.

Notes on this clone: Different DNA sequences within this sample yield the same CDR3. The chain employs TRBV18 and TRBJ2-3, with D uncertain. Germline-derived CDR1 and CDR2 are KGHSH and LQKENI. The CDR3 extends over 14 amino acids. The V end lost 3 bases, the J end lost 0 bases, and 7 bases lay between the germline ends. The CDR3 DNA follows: TGTGCCAGCTCACCTCAGCGTAGCACAGATACGCAGTATTTT. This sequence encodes CASSPQRSTDTQYF.

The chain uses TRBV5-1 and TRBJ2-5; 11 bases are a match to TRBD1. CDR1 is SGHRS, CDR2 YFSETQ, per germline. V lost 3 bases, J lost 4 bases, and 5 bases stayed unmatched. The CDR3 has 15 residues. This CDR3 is CASSSTGQGAETQYF. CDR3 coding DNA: TGCGCCAGCAGCTCAACCGGACAGGGGGCAGAGACCCAGTACTTC.

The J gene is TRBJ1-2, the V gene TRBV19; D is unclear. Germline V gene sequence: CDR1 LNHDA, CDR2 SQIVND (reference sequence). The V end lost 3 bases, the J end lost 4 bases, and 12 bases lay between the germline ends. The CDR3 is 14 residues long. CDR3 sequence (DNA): TGTGCCAGTAGTATTGAGGAGAGGCGCTATGGCTACACCTTC. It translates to CASSIEERRYGYTF.

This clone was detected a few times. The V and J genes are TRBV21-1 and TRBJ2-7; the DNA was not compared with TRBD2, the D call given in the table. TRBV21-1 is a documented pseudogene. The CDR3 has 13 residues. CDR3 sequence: CASSKSAYYEQYF. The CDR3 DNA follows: TGTGCCAGCAGCAAAAGTGCCTACTACGAGCAGTACTTC.

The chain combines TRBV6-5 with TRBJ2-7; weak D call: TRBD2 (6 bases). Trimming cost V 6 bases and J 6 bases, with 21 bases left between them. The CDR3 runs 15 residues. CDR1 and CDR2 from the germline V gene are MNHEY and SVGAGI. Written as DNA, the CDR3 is TGTGCCAGCAGGGAGGGGCAGTGGGTAGGTGGCGAGCAGTACTTC. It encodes CASREGQWVGGEQYF.

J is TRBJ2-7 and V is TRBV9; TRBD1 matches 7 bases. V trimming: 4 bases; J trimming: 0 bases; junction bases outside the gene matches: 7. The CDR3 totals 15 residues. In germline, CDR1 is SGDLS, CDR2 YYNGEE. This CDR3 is CASSTRDSSSYEQYF. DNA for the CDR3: TGTGCCAGCAGCACACGGGACAGCAGCTCCTACGAGCAGTACTTC.

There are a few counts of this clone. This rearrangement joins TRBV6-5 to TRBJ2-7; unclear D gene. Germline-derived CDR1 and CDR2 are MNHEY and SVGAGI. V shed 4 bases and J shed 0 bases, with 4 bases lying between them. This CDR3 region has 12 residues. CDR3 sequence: CASSFSSYEQYF. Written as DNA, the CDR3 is TGTGCCAGCAGTTTTAGCTCCTACGAGCAGTACTTC.

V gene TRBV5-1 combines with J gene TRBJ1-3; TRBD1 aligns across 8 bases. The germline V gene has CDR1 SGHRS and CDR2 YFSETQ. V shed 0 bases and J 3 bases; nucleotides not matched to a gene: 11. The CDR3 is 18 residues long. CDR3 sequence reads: CASSLGSGGKTGGNTIYF. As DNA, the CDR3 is TGCGCCAGCAGCTTGGGGTCAGGGGGCAAGACTGGTGGAAACACCATATATTTT.

CDR3: CASSPRGENQPQHF. CDR3 nucleotides: TGTGCCAGCAGTCCCCGGGGGGAAAATCAGCCCCAGCATTTT. This chain uses TRBV6-5 with TRBJ1-5, with D possibly being TRBD1 (5 bases). The CDR3 has 14 amino acids. Trimming shortened V by 5 bases and J by 4 bases, and 12 bases separated the two germline ends. The germline V gene encodes CDR1 MNHEY and CDR2 SVGAGI.

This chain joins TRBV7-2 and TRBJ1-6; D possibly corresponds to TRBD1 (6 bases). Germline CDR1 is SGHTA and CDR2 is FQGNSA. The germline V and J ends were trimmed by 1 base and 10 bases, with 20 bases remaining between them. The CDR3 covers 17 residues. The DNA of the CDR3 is TGTGCCAGCAGCTTAGATAGGCAGGGGTTAAGTAGCTCACCCCTCCACTTT. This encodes CASSLDRQGLSSSPLHF.

Written as DNA, the CDR3 is TGCGCCAGCAGCAGCACAGGGGGAGACGAGACCCAGTACTTC. The encoded protein is CASSSTGGDETQYF. The chain has TRBV5-1 and TRBJ2-5, with 8 bases lining up with TRBD1. This CDR3 region has 14 residues. V was clipped by 4 bases and J by 5 bases; unmatched bases: 7. Germline assignment: CDR1 SGHRS and CDR2 YFSETQ.

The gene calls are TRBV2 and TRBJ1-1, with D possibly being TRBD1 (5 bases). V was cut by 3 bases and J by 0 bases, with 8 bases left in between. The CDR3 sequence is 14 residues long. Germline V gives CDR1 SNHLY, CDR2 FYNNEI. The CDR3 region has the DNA TGTGCCAGCAGTGAGAAGGGGATGAACACTGAAGCTTTCTTT. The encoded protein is CASSEKGMNTEAFF.

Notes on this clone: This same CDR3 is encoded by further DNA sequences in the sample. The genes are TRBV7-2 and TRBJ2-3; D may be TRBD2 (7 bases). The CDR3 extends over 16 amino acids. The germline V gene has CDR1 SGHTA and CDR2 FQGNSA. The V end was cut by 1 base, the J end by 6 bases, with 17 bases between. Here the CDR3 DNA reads TGTGCCAGCAGCTTAGAGGTGGGGGGGGGCCTCGATACGCAGTATTTT. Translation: CASSLEVGGGLDTQYF.

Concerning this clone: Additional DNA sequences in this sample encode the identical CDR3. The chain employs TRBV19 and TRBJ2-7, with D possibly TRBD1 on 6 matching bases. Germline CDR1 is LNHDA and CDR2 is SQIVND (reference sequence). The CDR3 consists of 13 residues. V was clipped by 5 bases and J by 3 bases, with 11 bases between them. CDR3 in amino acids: CASSPGHYYEQYF. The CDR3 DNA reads TGTGCCAGTAGTCCGGGACATTACTACGAGCAGTACTTC.

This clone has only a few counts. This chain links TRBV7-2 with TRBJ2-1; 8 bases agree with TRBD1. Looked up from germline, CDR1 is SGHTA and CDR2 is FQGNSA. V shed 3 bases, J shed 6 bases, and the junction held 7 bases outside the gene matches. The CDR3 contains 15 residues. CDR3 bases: TGTGCCAGCAGCTTTCGCAGGGGGCCCTCCAATGAGCAGTTCTTC. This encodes CASSFRRGPSNEQFF. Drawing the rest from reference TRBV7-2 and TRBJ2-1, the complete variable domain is GAGVSQSPSNKVTEKGKDVELRCDPISGHTALYWYRQSLGQGLEFLIYFQGNSAPDKSGLPSDRFSAERTGGSVSTLTIQRTQQEDSAVYLCASSFRRGPSNEQFFGPGTRLTVL.

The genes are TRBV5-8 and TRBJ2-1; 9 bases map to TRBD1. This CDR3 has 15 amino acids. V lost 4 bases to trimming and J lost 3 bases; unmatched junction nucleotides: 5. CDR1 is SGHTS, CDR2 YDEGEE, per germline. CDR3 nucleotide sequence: TGTGCCAGCAGCCGCGGGACAGGGAGCTACAATGAGCAGTTCTTC. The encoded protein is CASSRGTGSYNEQFF.

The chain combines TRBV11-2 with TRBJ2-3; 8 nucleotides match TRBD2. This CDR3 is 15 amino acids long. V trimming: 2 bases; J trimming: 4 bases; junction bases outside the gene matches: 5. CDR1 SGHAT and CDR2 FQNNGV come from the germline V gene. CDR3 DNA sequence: TGTGCCAGCAGCTTATTACCGGGACTAGCAGATACGCAGTATTTT. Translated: CASSLLPGLADTQYF.

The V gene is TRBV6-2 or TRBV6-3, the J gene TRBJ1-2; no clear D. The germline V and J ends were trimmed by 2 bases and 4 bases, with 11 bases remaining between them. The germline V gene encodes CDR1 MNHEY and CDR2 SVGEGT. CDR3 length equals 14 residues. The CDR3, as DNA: TGTGCCAGCAGTTACGGCAGCTCGGGCTATGGCTACACCTTC. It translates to CASSYGSSGYGYTF.

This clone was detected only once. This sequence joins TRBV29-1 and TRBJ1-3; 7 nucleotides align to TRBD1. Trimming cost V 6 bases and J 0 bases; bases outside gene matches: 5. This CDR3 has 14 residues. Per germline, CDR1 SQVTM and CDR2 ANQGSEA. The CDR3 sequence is CSVKTGPSGNTIYF. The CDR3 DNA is TGCAGCGTGAAGACAGGGCCCTCTGGAAACACCATATATTTT.

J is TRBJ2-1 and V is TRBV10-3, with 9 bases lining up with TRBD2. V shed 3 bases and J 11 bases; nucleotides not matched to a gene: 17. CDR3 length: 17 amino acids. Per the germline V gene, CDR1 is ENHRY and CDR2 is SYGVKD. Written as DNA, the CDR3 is TGTGCCATCAGTGACTTTGCACGCGGGGGGGCGGATAGCCAGCAGTTCTTC. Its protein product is CAISDFARGGADSQQFF.

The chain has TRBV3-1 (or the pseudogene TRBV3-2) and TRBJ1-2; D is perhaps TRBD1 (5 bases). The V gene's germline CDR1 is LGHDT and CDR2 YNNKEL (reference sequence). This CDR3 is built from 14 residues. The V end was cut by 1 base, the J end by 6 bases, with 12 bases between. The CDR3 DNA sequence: TGTGCCAGCAGCCAAGCTTGGGGGAGGGATGGCTACACCTTC. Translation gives CASSQAWGRDGYTF.

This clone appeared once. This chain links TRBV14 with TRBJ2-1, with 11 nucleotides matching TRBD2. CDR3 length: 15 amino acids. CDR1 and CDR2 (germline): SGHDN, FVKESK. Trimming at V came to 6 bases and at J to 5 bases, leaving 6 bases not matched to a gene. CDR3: CASRPIAGGNNEQFF. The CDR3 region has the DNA TGTGCCAGCAGACCCATAGCGGGGGGGAACAATGAGCAGTTCTTC.

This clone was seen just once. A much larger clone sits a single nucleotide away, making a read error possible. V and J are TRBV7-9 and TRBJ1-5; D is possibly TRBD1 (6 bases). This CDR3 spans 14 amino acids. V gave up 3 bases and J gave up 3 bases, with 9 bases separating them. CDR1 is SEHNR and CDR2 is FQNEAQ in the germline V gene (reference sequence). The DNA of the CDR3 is TGTGCCAGCAGCTTTGGACAGTTCAATCAGCCCCAGCATTTT. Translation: CASSFGQFNQPQHF.

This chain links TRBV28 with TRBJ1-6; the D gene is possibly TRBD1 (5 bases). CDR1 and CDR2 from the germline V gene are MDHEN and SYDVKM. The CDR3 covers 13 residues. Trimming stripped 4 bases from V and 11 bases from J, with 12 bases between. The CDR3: CASSYRTGPPLHF. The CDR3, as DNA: TGTGCCAGCAGTTACAGGACCGGGCCACCCCTCCACTTT. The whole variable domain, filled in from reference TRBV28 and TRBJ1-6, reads DVKVTQSSRYLVKRTGEKVFLECVQDMDHENMFWYRQDPGLGLRLIYFSYDVKMKEKGDIPEGYSVSREKKERFSLILESASTNQTSMYLCASSYRTGPPLHFGNGTRLTVT.

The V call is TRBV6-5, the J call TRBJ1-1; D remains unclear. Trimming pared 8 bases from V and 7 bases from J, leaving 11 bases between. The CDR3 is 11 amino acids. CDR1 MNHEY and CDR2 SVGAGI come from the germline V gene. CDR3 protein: CASARVFEAFF. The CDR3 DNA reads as TGTGCCAGCGCGAGGGTCTTTGAAGCTTTCTTT.